The 8 T cell receptor beta chains in this list originate from one sample, sequenced in a study of T-cell reconstitution after alpha-beta-depleted transplantation in children. Unique molecular identifiers were incorporated when the TCRbeta library was constructed. One entry per CDR3 protein results from TCRdb running MiXCR on the PCR reads. The table includes 300,000 or so distinct CDR3 sequences, more than 9% detected once. The sample consisted of PBMCs from the stem cell graft donor, taken from the stem cell graft. The receptors originated from a human donor who donated a stem cell graft to a child with SCID.

The chain combines TRBV7-9 with TRBJ1-2; D is ambiguous. There are 12 residues in the CDR3. Germline V lookup: CDR1 SEHNR, CDR2 FQNEAQ (reference sequence). Deletions cut 1 base from V and 4 bases from J, with 4 bases between. CDR3 sequence: CASSLGPYGYTF. The CDR3 DNA sequence: TGTGCCAGCAGCTTAGGTCCCTATGGCTACACCTTC.

This clonotype has at least ten counts. The chain couples TRBV2 to TRBJ2-1, with D perhaps TRBD1 (6 bases). Deletions cut 6 bases from V and 3 bases from J, with 12 bases between. The germline V gene encodes CDR1 SNHLY and CDR2 FYNNEI. The CDR3 consists of 14 residues. CDR3 DNA sequence: TGTGCCAGCAGGAGCCGAGGGGGCTACAATGAGCAGTTCTTC. It yields the protein CASRSRGGYNEQFF.

This clonotype was seen more than once but under ten times. This rearrangement joins TRBV2 to TRBJ2-7, with D maybe TRBD2 (5 bases). The CDR3 covers 14 residues. Germline CDR1 SNHLY, CDR2 FYNNEI. Trimming pared 6 bases from V and 0 bases from J, leaving 12 bases between. The CDR3 region has the DNA TGTGCCAGCAGGATACTAGAGTACTCCTACGAGCAGTACTTC. It codes for CASRILEYSYEQYF.

The chain is built from TRBV4-2 and TRBJ1-1; D ambiguous. This CDR3 has 13 amino acids. Per the germline V gene, CDR1 is LGHNA and CDR2 is YNFKEQ. V shed 1 base and J shed 7 bases, with 10 bases lying between them. CDR3 protein: CASSQALGNEAFF. The DNA for the CDR3 is TGTGCCAGCAGCCAAGCTTTGGGTAATGAAGCTTTCTTT.

This clonotype was detected only a few times. The chain joins TRBV25-1 to TRBJ1-1, with TRBD1 as a possible D gene (6 bases). Trimming pared 5 bases from V and 6 bases from J, leaving 13 bases between. The CDR3 contains 13 residues. In germline, CDR1 is MGHDK, CDR2 SYGVNS. The CDR3 reads CASSRGGYAEAFF. CDR3 nucleotide sequence: TGTGCCAGCAGTCGAGGGGGTTACGCTGAAGCTTTCTTT.

This clonotype was observed many times. The rearrangement links TRBV6-1 to TRBJ1-2; D call uncertain. The CDR3 runs 13 residues. Germline CDR1 is MNHNS and CDR2 is SASEGT. V dropped 1 base and J dropped 8 bases, with 11 bases sitting between them. CDR3 region: CASSEGRIRGYTF. DNA for the CDR3: TGTGCCAGCAGTGAAGGGCGAATACGGGGCTACACCTTC.

This clonotype was observed at least ten times. This chain uses TRBV5-5 with TRBJ1-1, with a weak D call TRBD1 (5 bases). The CDR3 extends over 13 amino acids. CDR1 is SGHKS and CDR2 is YYEKEE in the germline V gene (reference sequence). The ends were cut back, 4 bases at V and 1 base at J, with 8 bases in the middle. CDR3 nucleotide sequence: TGTGCCAGCAGCAGGACACCGAACACTGAAGCTTTCTTT. Protein sequence: CASSRTPNTEAFF.

This clonotype was picked up many times. The V gene is TRBV20-1, the J gene TRBJ1-4; no clear D. The germline V gene encodes CDR1 DFQATT and CDR2 SNEGSKA (reference sequence). This CDR3 is built from 14 residues. V lost 1 base, J lost 3 bases, and 9 bases lay in between. CDR3 in DNA: TGCAGTGCTAGAGCCGGAGGGCCTAATGAAAAACTGTTTTTT. Its translation is CSARAGGPNEKLFF.